These 12 T cell receptor beta chains came from one sample sequenced in a study of beta chain features in type 1 diabetes. General study findings and limits: Significant though moderate, a shortening of TCRB CDR3s appeared in all four CD4+ subsets of Type 1 diabetes patients.

These TCRs are of unknown antigen specificity. Expressed TCRB transcripts were sequenced because the entire RNA isolate underwent reverse transcription. Generated by immunoSEQ multiplex PCR, the TCRdb table keeps only in-frame clones and is missing some. The sample lists around 260,000 clones; 24% were seen once. The specimen was naive CD4+ T cells from blood. These receptor sequences come from a woman aged 30 to 39 with type 1 diabetes.

This clone has just a few counts. The V call is TRBV5-1, the J call TRBJ2-5; 8 positions match TRBD1. Germline loops: CDR1 SGHRS, CDR2 YFSETQ. V trimming: 3 bases; J trimming: 2 bases; junction bases outside the gene matches: 0. The CDR3 spans 13 residues. The CDR3 DNA reads as TGCGCCAGCAGCTGGACAGGGCAAGAGACCCAGTACTTC. Amino acid sequence: CASSWTGQETQYF.

The chain joins TRBV11-3 to TRBJ2-1; 8 nucleotides agree with TRBD2. The CDR3 totals 15 residues. Germline CDR1 reads SGHNT; CDR2 reads YENEEA. V was pared by 1 base and J by 4 bases, with 3 bases of the junction left unmatched. The CDR3 nucleotides read TGTGCCAGCAGCTTAGCCGCGGGAGGATACAATGAGCAGTTCTTC. As protein: CASSLAAGGYNEQFF.

This clone was recorded a few times. The CDR3 DNA sequence: TGTGCCAGCAGTGAGGGGGTGCAAGAGACCCAGTACTTC. Translated, it gives CASSEGVQETQYF. The rearrangement joins TRBV28 to TRBJ2-5; TRBD1 might be the D (6 bases). This CDR3 is built from 13 residues. Trimming took off 5 bases at V and 2 bases at J, with 9 bases between the two ends. The V gene's germline CDR1 is MDHEN and CDR2 SYDVKM.

This chain joins TRBV30 and TRBJ1-2; the D is unclear. Germline CDR1 GTSNPN, CDR2 SVGIG (reference sequence). The CDR3 extends over 13 amino acids. Trimming shortened V by 4 bases and J by 4 bases, and 13 bases separated the two germline ends. CDR3 loop: CAWTPWQSYGYTF. The CDR3 DNA reads TGTGCCTGGACCCCTTGGCAGTCCTATGGCTACACCTTC.

There are a few counts of this clone. The chain is built from TRBV4-1 and TRBJ2-5; possible D gene TRBD2, 6 bases. The CDR3 covers 13 residues. Trimming pared 8 bases from V and 4 bases from J, leaving 14 bases between. Germline loops: CDR1 MGHRA, CDR2 YSYEKL. DNA of the CDR3: TGCGCCAGCCGTCTAGCGCTAGGAGAGACCCAGTACTTC. Translating it yields CASRLALGETQYF.

The chain couples TRBV29-1 to TRBJ1-5, with D tentatively TRBD1 (5 bases). V shed 6 bases and J shed 1 base, with 16 bases lying between them. This CDR3 region has 15 residues. Germline V gene sequence: CDR1 SQVTM, CDR2 ANQGSEA. CDR3 DNA: TGCAGCGTGGCACGGGGACTCGGCAGCAATCAGCCCCAGCATTTT. Translation gives CSVARGLGSNQPQHF.

This clone turned up a few times. The gene calls are TRBV10-3 and TRBJ1-5; 7 positions agree with TRBD1. Germline CDR1 ENHRY, CDR2 SYGVKD. V lost 3 bases and J lost 4; bases outside the gene matches: 0. This CDR3 has 13 residues. The DNA of the CDR3 is TGTGCCATCAGTGAACAGGGGAATCAGCCCCAGCATTTT. It translates to CAISEQGNQPQHF.

The chain couples TRBV5-4 to TRBJ1-1; D not resolved. This CDR3 comprises 14 residues. In germline, CDR1 is SGHNT, CDR2 YYREEE (reference sequence). Between the trimmed V and J ends, which lost 1 base and 0 bases, there was a span of 7 bases. This chain's CDR3 is CASSLTAMNTEAFF. The CDR3 DNA reads as TGTGCCAGCAGCTTGACAGCAATGAACACTGAAGCTTTCTTT.

This clone was detected only a few times. V usage is TRBV19 and J usage is TRBJ2-1; 14 bases map to TRBD2. This CDR3 is built from 14 residues. V gave up 5 bases and J gave up 8 bases; unmatched junction bases: 2. Germline lookup yields CDR1 LNHDA and CDR2 SQIVND (reference sequence). The DNA for the CDR3 is TGTGCCAGTAGTCCGGGACTAGCGGGAGATGAGCAGTTCTTC. Its translation: CASSPGLAGDEQFF.

To note about this clone: At one end, the junction sequence differs from germline, possibly due to a read error. The gene calls are TRBV7-9 and TRBJ2-2, with TRBD2 identical over 8 bases. Per germline, CDR1 SEHNR and CDR2 FQNEAQ (reference sequence). The CDR3 covers 13 residues. CDR3 DNA sequence: TGTGCCAGCAGTAATACCGGGATAGCGGGACCTCCCTTT. Translating gives CASSNTGIAGPPF.

This clone was observed a few times. The J gene is TRBJ1-2, the V gene TRBV29-1, with 7 bases matching TRBD1. Unmatched junction bases numbered 5, after V lost 7 bases and J lost 6 bases. Germline loops: CDR1 SQVTM, CDR2 ANQGSEA. There are 11 residues in the CDR3. CDR3 amino acids: CSAPDRDGYTF. Written as DNA, the CDR3 is TGCAGCGCCCCTGACAGGGATGGCTACACCTTC.

V usage is TRBV18 and J usage is TRBJ1-5; D unclear. V was trimmed by 1 base and J by 6 bases, leaving 10 bases between them. Germline V gene sequence: CDR1 KGHSH, CDR2 LQKENI. The CDR3 spans 14 residues. The CDR3 region is CASSPRKGGQPQHF. The DNA of the CDR3 is TGTGCCAGCTCACCACGTAAGGGAGGTCAGCCCCAGCATTTT. The full variable domain, in which reference TRBV18 and TRBJ1-5 provide the parts outside the CDR3, is NAGVMQNPRHLVRRRGQEARLRCSPMKGHSHVYWYRQLPEEGLKFMVYLQKENIIDESGMPKERFSAEFPKEGPSILRIQQVVRGDSAAYFCASSPRKGGQPQHFGDGTRLSIL.